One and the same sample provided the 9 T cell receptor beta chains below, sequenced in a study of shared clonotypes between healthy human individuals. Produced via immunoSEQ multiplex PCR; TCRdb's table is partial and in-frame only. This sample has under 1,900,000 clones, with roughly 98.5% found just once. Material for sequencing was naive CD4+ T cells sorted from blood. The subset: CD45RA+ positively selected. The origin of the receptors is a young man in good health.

As DNA, the CDR3 is TGTGCCCCACGGGGCACAGATACGCAGTATTTT. Amino acid sequence: CAPRGTDTQYF. The chain uses TRBV2 and TRBJ2-3; D remains unclear. Trimming shortened V by 11 bases and J by 1 base, and 7 bases separated the two germline ends. The CDR3 consists of 11 residues. CDR1 is SNHLY, CDR2 FYNNEI, per germline. Filled out from reference TRBV2 and TRBJ2-3, the complete variable domain reads EPEVTQTPSHQVTQMGQEVILRCVPISNHLYFYWYRQILGQKVEFLVSFYNNEISEKSEIFDDQFSVERPDGSNFTLKIRSTKLEDSAMYFCAPRGTDTQYFGPGTRLTVL.

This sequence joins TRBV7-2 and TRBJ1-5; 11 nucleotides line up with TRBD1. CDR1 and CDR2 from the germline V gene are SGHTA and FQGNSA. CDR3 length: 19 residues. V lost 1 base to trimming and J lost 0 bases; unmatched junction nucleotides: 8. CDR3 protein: CASSLVFGTGGYSNQPQHF. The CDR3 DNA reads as TGTGCCAGCAGCTTAGTGTTCGGGACAGGGGGATATAGCAATCAGCCCCAGCATTTT.

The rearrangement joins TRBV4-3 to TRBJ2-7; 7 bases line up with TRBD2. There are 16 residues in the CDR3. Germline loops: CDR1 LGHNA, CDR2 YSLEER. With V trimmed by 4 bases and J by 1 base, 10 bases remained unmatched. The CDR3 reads CASSRASGAASYEQYF. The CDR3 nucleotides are TGCGCCAGCAGCCGCGCCAGCGGGGCTGCTTCCTACGAGCAGTACTTC.

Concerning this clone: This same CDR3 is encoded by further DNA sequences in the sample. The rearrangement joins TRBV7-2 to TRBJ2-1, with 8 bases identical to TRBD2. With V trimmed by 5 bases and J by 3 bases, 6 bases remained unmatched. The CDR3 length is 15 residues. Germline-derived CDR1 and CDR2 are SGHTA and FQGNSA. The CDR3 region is CASSRTSGYYNEQFF. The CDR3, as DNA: TGTGCCAGCAGCAGAACTAGCGGATACTACAATGAGCAGTTCTTC. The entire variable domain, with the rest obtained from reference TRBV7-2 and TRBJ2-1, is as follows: GAGVSQSPSNKVTEKGKDVELRCDPISGHTALYWYRQSLGQGLEFLIYFQGNSAPDKSGLPSDRFSAERTGGSVSTLTIQRTQQEDSAVYLCASSRTSGYYNEQFFGPGTRLTVL.

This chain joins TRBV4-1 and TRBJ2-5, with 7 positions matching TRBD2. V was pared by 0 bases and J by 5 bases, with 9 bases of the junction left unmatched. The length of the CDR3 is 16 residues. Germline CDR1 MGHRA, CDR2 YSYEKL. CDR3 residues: CASSQDGGGGRETQYF. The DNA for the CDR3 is TGCGCCAGCAGCCAAGATGGGGGGGGAGGAAGGGAGACCCAGTACTTC.

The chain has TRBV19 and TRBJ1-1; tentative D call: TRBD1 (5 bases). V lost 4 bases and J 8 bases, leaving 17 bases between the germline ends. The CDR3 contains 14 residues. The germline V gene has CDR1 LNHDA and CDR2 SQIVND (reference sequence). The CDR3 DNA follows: TGTGCCAGTAGTACTTACAGGTCAAGTGACGAAGCTTTCTTT. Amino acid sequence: CASSTYRSSDEAFF.

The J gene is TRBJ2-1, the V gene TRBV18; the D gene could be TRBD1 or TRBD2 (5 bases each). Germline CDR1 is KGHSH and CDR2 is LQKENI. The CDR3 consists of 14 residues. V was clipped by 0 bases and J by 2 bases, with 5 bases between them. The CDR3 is CASSPPGPYNEQFF. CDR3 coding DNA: TGTGCCAGCTCACCACCGGGACCCTACAATGAGCAGTTCTTC.

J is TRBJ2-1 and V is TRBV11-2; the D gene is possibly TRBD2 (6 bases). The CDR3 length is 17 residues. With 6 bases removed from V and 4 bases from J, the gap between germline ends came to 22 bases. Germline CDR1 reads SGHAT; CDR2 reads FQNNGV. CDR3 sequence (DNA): TGTGCCAGCAGGGATCAGGGACGGGGAGGCGGTTACAATGAGCAGTTCTTC. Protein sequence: CASRDQGRGGGYNEQFF.

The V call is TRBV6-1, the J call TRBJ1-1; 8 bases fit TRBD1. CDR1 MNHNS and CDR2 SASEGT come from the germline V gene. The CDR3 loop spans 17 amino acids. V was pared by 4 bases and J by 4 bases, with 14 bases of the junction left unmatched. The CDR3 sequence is CASSVRIVQGAGTEAFF. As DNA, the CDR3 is TGTGCCAGCAGTGTTCGAATTGTTCAGGGGGCCGGCACTGAAGCTTTCTTT.